This entry lists 30 T cell receptor beta chains sequenced from one sample in a study of blood T cells in healthy people across ages. Together with a sample-barcoded 5' primer, a J-beta primer mix was included in a second PCR lasting about 7 to 12 cycles. TCRdb redid the calling of the 5' RACE reads with MiXCR, one entry per CDR3 protein. Seen here are 1.6 million or so distinct CDR3 sequences, roughly 32% observed once, and the top ten hold about 11%. Sequenced: blood. These TCRs come from a woman aged 25-40 years in good health.

The rearrangement uses TRBV4-1 and TRBJ2-3, with 10 nucleotides matching TRBD2. CDR3 length equals 16 residues. J lost 0 bases, V lost 4 bases, and 4 bases had no gene match. CDR1 and CDR2 from the germline V gene are MGHRA and YSYEKL. The CDR3 coding sequence is TGCGCCAGCAGCCGAGGACTAGCGGACAGCACAGATACGCAGTATTTT. Protein sequence: CASSRGLADSTDTQYF.

There are a few counts of this clonotype. The chain combines TRBV5-1 with TRBJ1-1; TRBD1 is a possible D gene (5 bases). The CDR3 contains 13 residues. The germline V gene encodes CDR1 SGHRS and CDR2 YFSETQ. Trimming left V 4 bases short and J 5 bases short, with 12 bases between. The CDR3 sequence is CASSPGRETEAFF. The CDR3 DNA follows: TGCGCCAGCAGCCCAGGGCGTGAAACTGAAGCTTTCTTT.

This clonotype was observed many times. The V and J genes are TRBV5-1 and TRBJ2-7; tentative D call: TRBD2 (5 bases). This CDR3 has 13 amino acids. The V end lost 2 bases, the J end lost 5 bases, and 11 bases lay between the germline ends. CDR1 and CDR2 from the germline V gene are SGHRS and YFSETQ. CDR3 in amino acids: CASSFSGGDEQYF. In DNA form, the CDR3 reads TGCGCCAGCAGCTTTTCCGGAGGCGACGAGCAGTACTTC.

The chain links TRBV5-1 to TRBJ2-5, with D maybe TRBD1 (6 bases). Germline CDR1 SGHRS, CDR2 YFSETQ. This CDR3 is 15 amino acids long. Trimming stripped 1 base from V and 2 bases from J, with 12 bases between. In DNA form, the CDR3 reads TGCGCCAGCAGCTTGACAGGGCCGGCTCAAGAGACCCAGTACTTC. Translated, it gives CASSLTGPAQETQYF.

This rearrangement joins TRBV20-1 to TRBJ2-5, with 10 bases matching TRBD2. The J call is doubtful: the DNA matches TRBJ2-7 better. Germline V gives CDR1 DFQATT, CDR2 SNEGSKA (reference sequence). The CDR3 covers 13 residues. Here the CDR3 reads CSAGTSVAYEQYF. The DNA of the CDR3 is TGCAGCGCCGGGACTAGCGTCGCCTACGAGCAGTACTTC.

CDR3 in amino acids: CASSQAPAFEQYF. As DNA, the CDR3 is TGTGCCAGCAGCCAGGCTCCGGCCTTCGAGCAGTACTTC. V is TRBV28 and J is TRBJ2-5; D is uncertain. The J call is in doubt because the DNA end fits TRBJ2-7 better. Germline V lookup: CDR1 MDHEN, CDR2 SYDVKM. The CDR3 runs to 13 residues.

This clonotype has only a few counts. The V gene is TRBV7-9, the J gene TRBJ2-7, with 10 positions matching TRBD2. V lost 5 bases to trimming and J lost 2 bases; unmatched junction nucleotides: 6. The CDR3 length is 15 residues. Per the germline V gene, CDR1 is SEHNR and CDR2 is FQNEAQ (reference sequence). The CDR3 coding sequence is TGTGCCAGCAGCGGTGGACTAGCGGACCCCTACGAGCAGTACTTC. Its protein is CASSGGLADPYEQYF.

The chain is built from TRBV10-3 and TRBJ1-3; no clear D. Looked up from germline, CDR1 is ENHRY and CDR2 is SYGVKD. The CDR3 is 11 amino acids. Trimming left V 10 bases short and J 2 bases short, with 6 bases between. The CDR3 spells CATVAGNTIYF. In DNA, the CDR3 is TGTGCCACCGTAGCTGGAAACACCATATATTTT.

Only one count was recorded for this clonotype. V gene TRBV11-2 combines with J gene TRBJ1-1; D call uncertain. The CDR3 spans 16 residues. The V gene lost 2 bases and the J gene lost 4 bases, with 17 bases spanning the gap. Looked up from germline, CDR1 is SGHAT and CDR2 is FQNNGV. The CDR3 bases are TGTGCCAGCAGCTTATTAGGTGGTCCGCGGGGCACTGAAGCTTTCTTT. Translating gives CASSLLGGPRGTEAFF.

As concerns this clonotype: Germline is not matched at one junction end, which may reflect a read error. The J gene is TRBJ2-5, the V gene TRBV10-3, with 11 bases fitting TRBD2. CDR1 ENHRY and CDR2 SYGVKD come from the germline V gene. This CDR3 is built from 16 residues. In nucleotides, the CDR3 is TGTGTCATCAGTGAGCCTGGGACTAGCGGACAAGAGACCCAGTACTTC. It translates to CVISEPGTSGQETQYF.

Many counts were recorded for this clonotype. CDR3 region: CASSYRGRGYEQYF. For the CDR3, the DNA is TGTGCCAGCAGTTACAGAGGCAGGGGCTACGAGCAGTACTTC. This sequence joins TRBV27 and TRBJ2-7, with D perhaps TRBD1 (6 bases). Germline V lookup: CDR1 MNHEY, CDR2 SMNVEV (reference sequence). This CDR3 has 14 residues. The V end was cut by 4 bases, the J end by 3 bases, with 13 bases between.

This clonotype appeared a few times. This sequence joins TRBV9 and TRBJ2-7, with 8 nucleotides matching TRBD2. V shed 7 bases and J 7 bases; nucleotides not matched to a gene: 10. CDR1 and CDR2 from the germline V gene are SGDLS and YYNGEE. The CDR3 loop spans 13 amino acids. The CDR3 region is CASSRTSSLEQYF. The CDR3 DNA reads as TGTGCCAGCTCAAGGACTAGCTCCCTGGAGCAGTACTTC.

The chain joins TRBV20-1 to TRBJ2-7; possible D gene TRBD2, 7 bases. Deletions cut 5 bases from V and 3 bases from J, with 23 bases between. The CDR3 contains 16 residues. Germline CDR1 and CDR2: DFQATT and SNEGSKA (reference sequence). Here the CDR3 reads CSAWGRASEGGYEQYF. The CDR3 DNA reads as TGCAGTGCTTGGGGGAGGGCTAGCGAGGGGGGCTACGAGCAGTACTTC.

J is TRBJ2-7 and V is TRBV9; D is perhaps TRBD1 or TRBD2 (5 bases each). V was trimmed by 2 bases and J by 6 bases, leaving 12 bases between them. Germline loops: CDR1 SGDLS, CDR2 YYNGEE. The CDR3 is 13 residues long. CDR3 amino acids: CASSVGPEREQYF. The CDR3, as DNA: TGTGCCAGCAGCGTGGGACCCGAGCGCGAGCAGTACTTC.

This clonotype was seen a handful of times. The V call is TRBV12-3 or TRBV12-4, the J call TRBJ2-3, with D unclear. V shed 7 bases and J shed 2 bases, with 16 bases lying between them. The CDR3 consists of 15 residues. DNA of the CDR3: TGTGCCAGCAACCCCGGTGACTCTATCACAGATACGCAGTATTTT. Encoded protein: CASNPGDSITDTQYF.

The chain is built from TRBV24-1 and TRBJ2-1, with 8 positions matching TRBD2. There are 14 residues in the CDR3. The V and J ends lost 9 bases and 5 bases, in that order; junction bases with no gene match: 8. Germline values: CDR1 KGHDR, CDR2 SFDVKD. DNA for the CDR3: TGTGCCACCCATTCTAGCGGGCTTGACAATGAGCAGTTCTTC. Its protein product is CATHSSGLDNEQFF.

This clonotype was detected only a few times. The rearrangement uses TRBV6-5 and TRBJ2-7; 7 nucleotides agree with TRBD1. This CDR3 contains 14 residues. Germline V gene data show CDR1 as MNHEY and CDR2 as SVGAGI. V dropped 5 bases and J dropped 7; count of bases not matched to a gene: 11. DNA of the CDR3: TGTGCCAGCAGTACCCAGGGGGTTCTAGGGGAGCAGTACTTC. Translation: CASSTQGVLGEQYF.

This clonotype was observed a few times. The genes are TRBV6-1 and TRBJ2-3; 7 bases match TRBD2. CDR3 length equals 15 residues. Germline V gene data show CDR1 as MNHNS and CDR2 as SASEGT. J lost 1 base, V lost 2 bases, and 3 bases had no gene match. The CDR3 DNA reads as TGTGCCAGCAGTGAACTAGCGGTCGGCACAGATACGCAGTATTTT. Translating gives CASSELAVGTDTQYF.

The V and J genes are TRBV19 and TRBJ2-3; 9 bases are shared with TRBD1. Germline CDR1 is LNHDA and CDR2 is SQIVND (reference sequence). The V gene end was trimmed by 5 bases and the J gene end by 9 bases; junction bases not matched to a gene: 9. The CDR3 runs to 14 residues. CDR3 region: CASSADRGRWTQYF. For the CDR3, the DNA is TGTGCCAGTAGTGCGGACAGGGGTCGGTGGACGCAGTATTTT.

V is TRBV20-1 and J is TRBJ2-5; D call uncertain. The J call is in doubt because the DNA end fits TRBJ2-7 better. CDR3 length: 14 amino acids. The germline gives CDR1 DFQATT, CDR2 SNEGSKA (reference sequence). The CDR3 spells CSASWFRLGDEQYF. In DNA, the CDR3 is TGCAGTGCCTCGTGGTTCCGTTTAGGTGACGAGCAGTACTTC.

The gene calls are TRBV5-1 and TRBJ2-3; D is uncertain. The CDR3 has 15 amino acids. The V end lost 4 bases, the J end lost 4 bases, and 16 bases lay between the germline ends. Germline lookup yields CDR1 SGHRS and CDR2 YFSETQ. The chain's CDR3 is CASSDVHSVSDTQYF. CDR3 DNA sequence: TGCGCCAGCAGCGACGTCCATAGTGTTTCAGATACGCAGTATTTT.

This clonotype was observed many times. This chain joins TRBV7-9 and TRBJ2-5; D assignment may be TRBD1 or TRBD2 (6 bases each). Germline V CDR1 and CDR2: SEHNR, FQNEAQ (reference sequence). V lost 5 bases to trimming and J lost 2 bases, with 15 bases between them. CDR3 length: 15 amino acids. CDR3 protein: CASSRTQGLQETQYF. The DNA of the CDR3 is TGTGCCAGCAGCAGGACACAGGGACTTCAAGAGACCCAGTACTTC.

This clonotype was seen a few times. The chain links TRBV7-3 to TRBJ2-1; 11 bases are shared with TRBD2. This CDR3 is built from 16 residues. Germline trimming cut 2 bases from V and 7 bases from J; bases unmatched to any gene: 7. Germline CDR1 is SGHTA and CDR2 is FQGTGA. The chain's CDR3 is CASSLEGVAGGNEQFF. In DNA form, the CDR3 reads TGTGCCAGCAGCTTAGAAGGGGTAGCGGGGGGGAATGAGCAGTTCTTC.

The chain recombines TRBV3-1 with TRBJ2-4; D possibly uses TRBD1 or TRBD2 (5 bases each). V was trimmed by 7 bases and J by 13 bases, leaving 23 bases between them. CDR1 is LGHDT and CDR2 is YNNKEL in the germline V gene (reference sequence). The length of the CDR3 is 14 residues. The CDR3 region is CASTSGTDPWEQYF. The CDR3 bases are TGTGCCAGCACCTCCGGGACGGACCCATGGGAGCAGTACTTC.

In its sample, this clonotype was seen a few times. The chain recombines TRBV6-5 with TRBJ2-1; D unresolved. The CDR3 length is 15 residues. Between the trimmed V and J ends, which lost 2 bases and 5 bases, there was a span of 13 bases. The V gene's germline CDR1 is MNHEY and CDR2 SVGAGI. This CDR3 is CASSYVGPLDNEQFF. CDR3 bases: TGTGCCAGCAGTTACGTAGGCCCGCTGGACAATGAGCAGTTCTTC.

Concerning this clonotype: The junction and the germline gene differ at one end; a read error may be behind it. This chain connects TRBV4-1 to TRBJ2-1; the D gene is possibly TRBD2 (5 bases). The CDR3 consists of 15 residues. Germline lookup yields CDR1 MGHRA and CDR2 YSYEKL. DNA for the CDR3: TGCGCCAGCAGCCCAGCGGAAAGCTCCTACAATGAGCGGTTCTTC. Translation: CASSPAESSYNERFF.

This clonotype has just a few counts. This chain connects TRBV28 to TRBJ2-1; D tentatively reads TRBD1 or TRBD2 (6 bases each). Per germline, CDR1 MDHEN and CDR2 SYDVKM. V was cut by 9 bases and J by 10 bases, with 16 bases left in between. CDR3 length equals 12 residues. CDR3 sequence (DNA): TGTGCCAGTTGGAGGGGGATTCCGGAGCAGTTCTTC. It translates to CASWRGIPEQFF.

Written as DNA, the CDR3 is TGTGCCACCAGCAGAGATTTGGCGGGAGGGGACCAAGAGACCCAGTACTTC. As protein: CATSRDLAGGDQETQYF. V gene TRBV15 combines with J gene TRBJ2-5; 9 nucleotides agree with TRBD2. V lost 0 bases to trimming and J lost 0 bases; unmatched junction nucleotides: 5. The CDR3 has 17 residues. Per the germline V gene, CDR1 is LNHNV and CDR2 is YYDKDF (reference sequence).

The chain uses TRBV14 and TRBJ2-6; D ambiguous. The germline CDR1 and CDR2 sequences are SGHDN and FVKESK. The CDR3 is 18 residues long. V gave up 2 bases and J gave up 1 base, with 15 bases separating them. The CDR3 loop reads CASSQRAGSTSGANVLTF. The CDR3 bases are TGTGCCAGCAGCCAACGGGCAGGTTCTACTTCTGGGGCCAACGTCCTGACTTTC.

This clonotype was seen a handful of times. The rearrangement uses TRBV5-1 and TRBJ2-1, with a possible D match to TRBD1 (5 bases). With 0 bases removed from V and 3 bases from J, the gap between germline ends came to 13 bases. CDR1 is SGHRS and CDR2 is YFSETQ in the germline V gene. The CDR3 totals 16 residues. CDR3 in amino acids: CASSLDGQGDYNEQFF. CDR3 nucleotides: TGCGCCAGCAGCTTGGACGGGCAGGGCGACTACAATGAGCAGTTCTTC.